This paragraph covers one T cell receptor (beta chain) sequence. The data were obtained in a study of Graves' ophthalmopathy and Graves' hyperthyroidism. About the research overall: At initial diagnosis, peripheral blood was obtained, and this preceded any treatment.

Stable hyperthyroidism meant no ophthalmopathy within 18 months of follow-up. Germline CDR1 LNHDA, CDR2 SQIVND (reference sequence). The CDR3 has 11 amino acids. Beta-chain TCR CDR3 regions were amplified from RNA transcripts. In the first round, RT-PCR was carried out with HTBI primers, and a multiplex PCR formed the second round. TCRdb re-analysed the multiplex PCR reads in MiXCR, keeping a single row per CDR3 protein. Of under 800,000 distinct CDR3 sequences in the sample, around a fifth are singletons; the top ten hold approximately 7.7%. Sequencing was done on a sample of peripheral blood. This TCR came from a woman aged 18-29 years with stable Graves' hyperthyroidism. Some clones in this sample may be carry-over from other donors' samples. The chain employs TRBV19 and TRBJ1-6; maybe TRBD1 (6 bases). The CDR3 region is CHQGIYSPLHF. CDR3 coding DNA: TGTCACCAGGGGATTTATTCACCCCTCCACTTT.